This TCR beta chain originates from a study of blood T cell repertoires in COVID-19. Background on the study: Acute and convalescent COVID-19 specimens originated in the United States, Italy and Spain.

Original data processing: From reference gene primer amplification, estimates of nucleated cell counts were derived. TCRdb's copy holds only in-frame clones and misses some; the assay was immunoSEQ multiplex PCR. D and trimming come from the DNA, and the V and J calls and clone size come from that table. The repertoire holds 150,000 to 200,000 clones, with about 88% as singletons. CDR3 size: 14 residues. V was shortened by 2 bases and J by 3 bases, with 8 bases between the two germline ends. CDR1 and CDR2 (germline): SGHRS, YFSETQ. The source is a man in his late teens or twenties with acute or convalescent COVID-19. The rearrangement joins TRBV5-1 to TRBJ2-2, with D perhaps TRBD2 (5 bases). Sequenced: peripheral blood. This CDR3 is CASSFRGDTGELFF. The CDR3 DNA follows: TGCGCCAGCAGCTTCCGGGGAGACACCGGGGAGCTGTTTTTT.